This T cell receptor beta chain was documented in a study of T cell responses to AZD1222 COVID-19 vaccine. Study findings and constraints: Among the donors, most were white British and more were female, and clonal diversity was possibly underestimated. Spike-spanning, vaccine-associated CD4 TCRs were dominant at 160-218 and 743-854. Samples come after the peak T cell response, not at day 14.

Here immunoSEQ multiplex PCR was the method, and the copy in TCRdb shows in-frame clones only, minus some. The sample yields around 130,000 clones, 80% to 90% seen once. The CDR3 extends over 16 amino acids. Germline V gives CDR1 KGHSH, CDR2 LQKENI. V lost 5 bases to trimming and J lost 4 bases, with 20 bases between them. A remark on this clone: What it recognizes is unknown.

The genes are TRBV18 and TRBJ2-5; possible D gene TRBD2, 6 bases. The clonotype was recovered from an adult in good health. Source: peripheral blood, taken on day 0 of MenACWY control vaccination. The CDR3 region has the DNA TGTGCCAGCTCATCATCCGGGAGCCGGGTCGGAGAGACCCAGTACTTC. It is translated as CASSSSGSRVGETQYF.